This TCR beta chain was sequenced in a study of sequential checkpoint blockade in melanoma. With 7 bases removed from V and 5 bases from J, the gap between germline ends came to 18 bases. The V gene's germline CDR1 is SQVTM and CDR2 ANQGSEA. The CDR3 contains 14 residues. This sample's treatment: randomized to nivolumab then ipilimumab (arm A) or the reverse (arm B). From thawed PBMCs, live CD3+CD8+ cells negative for CD19 and CD56 were sorted. Using immunoSEQ multiplex PCR, the repertoire was profiled, and TCRdb retains in-frame clones only, with some absent. The table shows about 5,500 clones, with about 56% occurring only once.

The chain is built from TRBV29-1 and TRBJ2-1, with a weak D call TRBD2 (5 bases). Sequences were derived from CD8+ T cells sorted from blood (inferred from file names), sampled from a patient given nivolumab and ipilimumab in sequence. This TCR came from a human donor with melanoma. The CDR3 DNA reads as TGCAGCGCTGAGGAGGCCCTGAGGAACAATGAGCAGTTCTTC. It is translated as CSAEEALRNNEQFF.